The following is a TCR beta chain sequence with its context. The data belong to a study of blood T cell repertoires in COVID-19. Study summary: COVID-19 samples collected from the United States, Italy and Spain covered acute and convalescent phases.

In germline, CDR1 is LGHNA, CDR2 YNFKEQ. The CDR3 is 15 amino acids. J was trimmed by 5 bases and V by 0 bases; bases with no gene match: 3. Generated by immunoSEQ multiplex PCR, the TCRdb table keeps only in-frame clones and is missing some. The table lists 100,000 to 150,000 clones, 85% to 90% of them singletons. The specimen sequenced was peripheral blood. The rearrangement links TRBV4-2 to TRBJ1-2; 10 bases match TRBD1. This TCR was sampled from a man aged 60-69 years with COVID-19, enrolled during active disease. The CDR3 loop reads CASSQDWGQGYGYTF. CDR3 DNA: TGTGCCAGCAGCCAAGATTGGGGACAGGGGTATGGCTACACCTTC.